The 25 T cell receptor beta chains below were found in one sample sequenced in a study of cytomegalovirus exposure and HLA in healthy donors. Amplification used 60 Vbeta primers and 13 Jbeta primers. TCRdb keeps only in-frame clones here, not all; method: immunoSEQ multiplex PCR. The sample contains 150,000 to 200,000 clones, approximately 88% of which appear only once. Sequenced: PBMCs. These receptors originate from a woman younger than 30 in good health and CMV-seronegative.

A word on this clone: One end of the junction does not line up with germline, which may come from a read error. The chain couples TRBV10-3 to TRBJ2-6; possible D gene TRBD1, 6 bases. CDR3 length: 18 residues. CDR1 and CDR2 from the germline V gene are ENHRY and SYGVKD. The CDR3 region is CAISAMAGDNSGANGLTF. The CDR3 nucleotides read TGTGCCATCAGTGCGATGGCAGGGGACAACTCTGGGGCCAACGGCCTGACTTTC.

V and J are TRBV11-2 and TRBJ1-1; D possibly corresponds to TRBD1 (5 bases). CDR1 is SGHAT and CDR2 is FQNNGV in the germline V gene. CDR3 length: 15 amino acids. V lost 3 bases and J lost 5, with 16 bases in between. The CDR3 is CASSFSGRVETEAFF. Here the CDR3 DNA reads TGTGCCAGCAGCTTCTCGGGCAGGGTGGAAACTGAAGCTTTCTTT.

This rearrangement joins TRBV28 to TRBJ2-7; possible D gene TRBD1, 6 bases. Trimming cost V 6 bases and J 6 bases, with 15 bases left between them. Germline CDR1 reads MDHEN; CDR2 reads SYDVKM. The CDR3 spans 13 residues. The CDR3 region is CASSSDSLTEQYF. CDR3 bases: TGTGCCAGCAGCTCGGACAGCCTCACCGAGCAGTACTTC.

The chain joins TRBV15 to TRBJ1-6; no firm D call. Trimming pared 0 bases from V and 9 bases from J, leaving 9 bases between. The germline gives CDR1 LNHNV, CDR2 YYDKDF (reference sequence). The CDR3 is made up of 14 amino acids. The CDR3 loop reads CATSRDHHSSPLHF. Here the CDR3 DNA reads TGTGCCACCAGCAGAGATCACCATAGTTCACCCCTCCACTTT. Full variable domain (outside the CDR3, taken from reference TRBV15 and TRBJ1-6): DAMVIQNPRYQVTQFGKPVTLSCSQTLNHNVMYWYQQKSSQAPKLLFHYYDKDFNNEADTPDNFQSRRPNTSFCFLDIRSPGLGDTAMYLCATSRDHHSSPLHFGNGTRLTVT.

This clone was seen a few times. This chain connects TRBV6-1 to TRBJ2-5; no reliable D call. This CDR3 is built from 14 residues. Trimming removed 6 bases from V and 5 bases from J, with 16 bases in between. CDR1 and CDR2 from the germline V gene are MNHNS and SASEGT. Written as DNA, the CDR3 is TGTGCCAGCAGCCCCGACTGGGTGTTGGAGACCCAGTACTTC. Encoded protein: CASSPDWVLETQYF.

A few counts support this clone. The chain has TRBV6-1 and TRBJ1-1; D call uncertain. Germline V CDR1 and CDR2: MNHNS, SASEGT. V shed 10 bases and J shed 0 bases, with 18 bases lying between them. This CDR3 is built from 15 residues. CDR3 nucleotides: TGTGCCAACACTATTCGGACGGGAGTGAACACTGAAGCTTTCTTT. It codes for CANTIRTGVNTEAFF.

This sequence joins TRBV11-3 and TRBJ2-3, with 7 nucleotides matching TRBD2. This CDR3 is 15 amino acids long. With V trimmed by 3 bases and J by 2 bases, 5 bases remained unmatched. Germline CDR1 SGHNT, CDR2 YENEEA. The CDR3 is CASSFVGGNTDTQYF. The CDR3 DNA sequence: TGTGCCAGCAGCTTTGTGGGGGGGAACACAGATACGCAGTATTTT.

V and J are TRBV4-1 and TRBJ2-1, with D tentatively TRBD2 (5 bases). The CDR3 is 14 amino acids. Germline V CDR1 and CDR2: MGHRA, YSYEKL. V was clipped by 2 bases and J by 12 bases, with 17 bases between them. CDR3 loop: CASSQNLGGAGQFF. The CDR3 DNA reads as TGCGCCAGCAGCCAAAACCTCGGCGGTGCGGGGCAGTTCTTC.

CDR3 sequence reads: CASSESSHSGGKTGELFF. The DNA of the CDR3 is TGCGCCAGCAGTGAAAGCAGTCATAGCGGGGGGAAGACCGGGGAGCTGTTTTTT. This sequence joins TRBV10-2 and TRBJ2-2; 10 bases map to TRBD2. This CDR3 spans 18 amino acids. V was pared by 3 bases and J by 5 bases, with 12 bases of the junction left unmatched. CDR1 WSHSY and CDR2 SAAADI come from the germline V gene.

This chain uses TRBV5-1 with TRBJ1-1; 8 nucleotides align to TRBD1. The V gene's germline CDR1 is SGHRS and CDR2 YFSETQ. The J segment lost 0 bases and the V segment lost 7 bases, leaving 5 bases of the junction unmatched. The CDR3 has 14 residues. The CDR3 coding sequence is TGCGCCAGCCGACAGGGGACCCTGAACACTGAAGCTTTCTTT. Protein: CASRQGTLNTEAFF.

J is TRBJ2-5 and V is TRBV30; TRBD1 aligns across 8 bases. This CDR3 spans 13 amino acids. The junction had 5 bases not matched to a gene; V was cut back by 4 bases and J by 4 bases. Germline V CDR1 and CDR2: GTSNPN, SVGIG (reference sequence). The CDR3 loop reads CAWNRDRRETQYF. DNA for the CDR3: TGTGCCTGGAACCGGGACAGGAGAGAGACCCAGTACTTC.

CDR3 loop: CASSRDRGNTEAFF. The CDR3 DNA reads as TGTGCCAGCAGTCGCGACAGGGGTAACACTGAAGCTTTCTTT. The chain is built from TRBV6-5 and TRBJ1-1, with 8 bases aligning to TRBD1. The ends lost 5 bases at V and 2 bases at J; junction bases unmatched: 4. The CDR3 covers 14 residues. CDR1 and CDR2 from the germline V gene are MNHEY and SVGAGI.

This chain connects TRBV11-3 to TRBJ2-1; 7 positions match TRBD2. The CDR3 consists of 15 residues. Germline V lookup: CDR1 SGHNT, CDR2 YENEEA. The V gene end was trimmed by 5 bases and the J gene end by 7 bases; junction bases not matched to a gene: 11. CDR3 in DNA: TGTGCCAGCAGCCCCTCGGGGGGAGTGTTGAATGAGCAGTTCTTC. As protein: CASSPSGGVLNEQFF. Based on the CDR3 plus reference TRBV11-3 and TRBJ2-1, the full variable domain is EAGVVQSPRYKIIEKKQPVAFWCNPISGHNTLYWYLQNLGQGPELLIRYENEEAVDDSQLPKDRFSAERLKGVDSTLKIQPAELGDSAVYLCASSPSGGVLNEQFFGPGTRLTVL.

This clone was picked up one time. The chain is built from TRBV30 and TRBJ2-1, with 7 bases lining up with TRBD2. The length of the CDR3 is 14 residues. Per germline, CDR1 GTSNPN and CDR2 SVGIG (reference sequence). Losses at the gene ends were 3 bases for V and 1 base for J; bases not matched to a gene: 3. CDR3 nucleotides: TGTGCCTGGAGACGCGGGGGTTCCTACAATGAGCAGTTCTTC. Translation: CAWRRGGSYNEQFF. Complete variable domain (other parts from reference TRBV30 and TRBJ2-1): SQTIHQWPATLVQPVGSPLSLECTVEGTSNPNLYWYRQAAGRGLQLLFYSVGIGQISSEVPQNLSASRPQDRQFILSSKKLLLSDSGFYLCAWRRGGSYNEQFFGPGTRLTVL.

The chain has TRBV7-9 and TRBJ1-4, with 7 bases matching TRBD1. Germline V CDR1 and CDR2: SEHNR, FQNEAQ (reference sequence). With V trimmed by 5 bases and J by 7 bases, 4 bases remained unmatched. The CDR3 covers 13 residues. The chain's CDR3 is CASSPTGVEKLFF. For the CDR3, the DNA is TGTGCCAGCAGCCCTACAGGGGTTGAAAAACTGTTTTTT.

The chain combines TRBV2 with TRBJ1-2; 8 bases map to TRBD1. With 3 bases clipped from V and 5 bases from J, the junction kept 2 bases outside the gene matches. CDR1 SNHLY and CDR2 FYNNEI come from the germline V gene. This CDR3 comprises 13 residues. CDR3 DNA: TGTGCCAGCAGTGACTGGACAGGGTATGGCTACACCTTC. It encodes CASSDWTGYGYTF. Looking up the rest from reference TRBV2 and TRBJ1-2 gives the full variable domain: EPEVTQTPSHQVTQMGQEVILRCVPISNHLYFYWYRQILGQKVEFLVSFYNNEISEKSEIFDDQFSVERPDGSNFTLKIRSTKLEDSAMYFCASSDWTGYGYTFGSGTRLTVV.

V gene TRBV7-8 combines with J gene TRBJ2-5; the match to TRBD1 covers 8 bases. Germline trimming cut 5 bases from V and 5 bases from J; bases unmatched to any gene: 10. The CDR3 extends over 15 amino acids. Germline V CDR1 and CDR2: SGHVS, FQNEAQ. The CDR3 here is CASSPRTGMIETQYF. The CDR3, as DNA: TGTGCCAGCAGCCCTAGGACAGGGATGATTGAGACCCAGTACTTC.

Here the CDR3 reads CASSHWITGERKLFF. As DNA, the CDR3 is TGCGCCAGCAGCCATTGGATAACAGGGGAACGAAAACTGTTTTTT. This sequence joins TRBV4-1 and TRBJ1-4, with 7 bases lining up with TRBD1. The CDR3 loop spans 15 amino acids. Germline V gives CDR1 MGHRA, CDR2 YSYEKL. V was clipped by 3 bases and J by 10 bases; unmatched bases: 11.

The gene calls are TRBV19 and TRBJ1-2; 9 bases fit TRBD1. Germline assignment: CDR1 LNHDA and CDR2 SQIVND (reference sequence). The CDR3 sequence is 14 residues long. Unmatched junction bases numbered 4, after V lost 5 bases and J lost 3 bases. The CDR3 DNA reads TGTGCCAGTAGTCCCTGGACAGGGGACTATGGCTACACCTTC. This translates into CASSPWTGDYGYTF.

The V and J genes are TRBV19 and TRBJ2-7; 7 bases match TRBD2. Germline CDR1 reads LNHDA; CDR2 reads SQIVND (reference sequence). The CDR3 extends over 15 amino acids. J gave up 2 bases and V 1 base, and 5 bases lay outside the gene matches. CDR3 region: CASSIGPGRAYEQYF. Written as DNA, the CDR3 is TGTGCCAGTAGTATAGGACCTGGGAGGGCCTACGAGCAGTACTTC.

V and J are TRBV6-5 and TRBJ1-2, with TRBD1 as a possible D gene (5 bases). Germline CDR1 MNHEY, CDR2 SVGAGI. V shed 4 bases and J shed 2 bases, with 14 bases lying between them. The CDR3 extends over 15 amino acids. The DNA for the CDR3 is TGTGCCAGCAGTTCCGCGGGACGGCGGAACTATGGCTACACCTTC. This gives the protein CASSSAGRRNYGYTF.

This clone was detected only once. Here the CDR3 DNA reads TGCGCCACCCTAAGGGGCACTGAAGCTTTCTTT. It codes for CATLRGTEAFF. The rearrangement links TRBV10-2 to TRBJ1-1; D may be TRBD1 (5 bases). The germline V gene encodes CDR1 WSHSY and CDR2 SAAADI. This CDR3 comprises 11 residues. V lost 10 bases and J 4 bases, leaving 10 bases between the germline ends.

The chain recombines TRBV6-1 with TRBJ1-2; D is perhaps TRBD1 (5 bases). The length of the CDR3 is 15 residues. Germline assignment: CDR1 MNHNS and CDR2 SASEGT. V was clipped by 6 bases and J by 4 bases, with 18 bases between them. The CDR3 DNA follows: TGTGCCAGCAGCACAAGTTTGGGGCGCAGCTATGGCTACACCTTC. Its translation is CASSTSLGRSYGYTF.

V is TRBV5-4 and J is TRBJ1-4, with 9 positions matching TRBD1. There are 15 residues in the CDR3. V shed 0 bases and J 5 bases; nucleotides not matched to a gene: 2. CDR1 is SGHNT, CDR2 YYREEE, per germline (reference sequence). This CDR3 is CASSLAGTGNEKLFF. Here the CDR3 DNA reads TGTGCCAGCAGCTTGGCCGGGACAGGGAATGAAAAACTGTTTTTT.

Comments on this clone: The junction does not match germline at one end; this may be a read error. At the DNA level, this CDR3 is encoded by other sequences in the same sample as well. This rearrangement joins TRBV4-2 to TRBJ1-1, with 7 bases matching TRBD1. This CDR3 comprises 13 residues. In germline, CDR1 is LGHNA, CDR2 YNFKEQ. The CDR3: CASSQPGGTEAFF. The CDR3 bases are TGTGCTAGCAGCCAGCCAGGGGGGACTGAAGCTTTCTTT.